The clone carrying this T cell receptor beta chain appeared a few times. The data were obtained in a study of T cells in Graves' hyperthyroidism and ophthalmopathy. Germline CDR1 is LGHNA and CDR2 is YSLEER. The CDR3 is made up of 15 amino acids. The V gene end was trimmed by 3 bases and the J gene end by 4 bases; junction bases not matched to a gene: 8. The source material, RNA transcripts, was used to amplify TCR beta CDR3 regions. TCR CDR3 underwent first-round RT-PCR with the HTBI primer set. TCRdb called the multiplex PCR reads again in MiXCR, with one record for every CDR3 protein. The sample holds about 420,000 distinct CDR3 sequences, 15% to 19% seen once.

The sample taken for sequencing was blood. The chain couples TRBV4-3 to TRBJ1-2, with 7 bases matching TRBD1. This receptor was taken from a woman younger than 35 with Graves' hyperthyroidism. This CDR3 reads CASSQLRGDSYGYTF. CDR3 DNA sequence: TGCGCCAGCAGCCAGCTTCGGGGGGACAGCTATGGCTACACCTTC.